Below, 10 T cell receptor beta chains from the same sample are listed, as sequenced in a study of PD-L1 blockade in urothelial cancer. Time point denoted: pretreatment peripheral blood. The assay was immunoSEQ multiplex PCR, and TCRdb's table has in-frame clones only and misses some. Among about 93,000 clones listed, 85% to 90% were seen once. The sequences come from PBMCs, collected around atezolizumab (anti-PD-L1) treatment. Receptor source: a man aged 60 to 75 with urothelial cancer.

This clone was recorded once. The rearrangement uses TRBV5-1 and TRBJ1-1; 7 bases are shared with TRBD1. This CDR3 contains 15 residues. The V and J ends lost 3 bases and 5 bases, in that order; junction bases with no gene match: 10. In germline, CDR1 is SGHRS, CDR2 YFSETQ. The CDR3 spells CASSWGDRLATEAFF. As DNA, the CDR3 is TGCGCCAGCAGCTGGGGGGACAGACTCGCAACTGAAGCTTTCTTT.

The chain uses TRBV18 and TRBJ1-5; 7 bases match TRBD1. V trimming: 3 bases; J trimming: 7 bases; junction bases outside the gene matches: 3. The CDR3 totals 13 residues. Germline loops: CDR1 KGHSH, CDR2 LQKENI. The CDR3 protein is CASSPAGGQPQHF. The CDR3 DNA follows: TGTGCCAGCTCACCGGCAGGGGGACAGCCCCAGCATTTT.

V is TRBV4-1 and J is TRBJ2-3; TRBD1 matches at 11 bases. Germline V gene data show CDR1 as MGHRA and CDR2 as YSYEKL. J was trimmed by 4 bases and V by 4 bases; bases with no gene match: 4. This CDR3 comprises 15 residues. Here the CDR3 reads CASSLRGQGADTQYF. CDR3 sequence (DNA): TGCGCCAGCAGCCTTCGGGGACAGGGGGCAGATACGCAGTATTTT.

The chain joins TRBV9 to TRBJ2-6, with TRBD1 matching 7 bases. This CDR3 contains 17 residues. The J segment lost 0 bases and the V segment lost 4 bases, leaving 7 bases of the junction unmatched. In germline, CDR1 is SGDLS, CDR2 YYNGEE. CDR3 nucleotide sequence: TGTGCCAGCAGCCCTCTGGGACAGAGCTCTGGGGCCAACGTCCTGACTTTC. Its translation: CASSPLGQSSGANVLTF.

The V call is TRBV7-9, the J call TRBJ1-5, with D possibly matching TRBD1 (5 bases). In germline, CDR1 is SEHNR, CDR2 FQNEAQ (reference sequence). The CDR3 covers 15 residues. Trimming removed 1 base at V and 0 bases at J, with 7 bases between. The CDR3 loop is CASSLGQNSNQPQHF. CDR3 DNA sequence: TGTGCCAGCAGCTTAGGACAGAATAGCAATCAGCCCCAGCATTTT.

The chain is built from TRBV28 and TRBJ1-1; a weak D match, TRBD1 (6 bases). CDR1 is MDHEN, CDR2 SYDVKM, per germline. The V and J ends lost 7 bases and 5 bases respectively, with 14 bases between them. The length of the CDR3 is 13 residues. The CDR3 spells CASTSGAETEAFF. In nucleotides, the CDR3 is TGTGCCAGCACCTCAGGGGCTGAGACTGAAGCTTTCTTT.

The chain joins TRBV6-5 to TRBJ1-3, with D perhaps matching TRBD1 (5 bases). The CDR3 totals 15 residues. Looked up from germline, CDR1 is MNHEY and CDR2 is SVGAGI. V lost 0 bases and J lost 4, with 10 bases in between. In DNA form, the CDR3 reads TGTGCCAGCAGTTACTCCTCAGGGCGAGGAAACACCATATATTTT. Protein product: CASSYSSGRGNTIYF.

The chain uses TRBV4-2 and TRBJ1-2; D ambiguous. The ends were cut back, 4 bases at V and 3 bases at J, with 15 bases in the middle. Germline V gives CDR1 LGHNA, CDR2 YNFKEQ. The CDR3 length is 15 residues. Here the CDR3 DNA reads TGTGCCAGCAGCCCGCGAGAGGGTGGGGACTATGGCTACACCTTC. Residues: CASSPREGGDYGYTF.

The gene calls are TRBV6-5 and TRBJ1-1; possibly TRBD1 for D (5 bases). V shed 0 bases and J shed 4 bases, with 12 bases lying between them. Germline CDR1 is MNHEY and CDR2 is SVGAGI. The CDR3 totals 15 residues. The CDR3 protein is CASSYSAGLGTEAFF. CDR3 nucleotide sequence: TGTGCCAGCAGTTACTCGGCAGGGTTGGGCACTGAAGCTTTCTTT.

This rearrangement joins TRBV6-1 to TRBJ1-4, with 9 bases matching TRBD1. V lost 6 bases, J lost 2 bases, and 1 base stayed unmatched. Germline CDR1 MNHNS, CDR2 SASEGT. This CDR3 comprises 14 residues. CDR3 region: CASRQGATNEKLFF. CDR3 coding DNA: TGTGCCAGCAGACAGGGGGCGACTAATGAAAAACTGTTTTTT.